These 30 T cell receptor beta chains were all obtained from the same sample, sequenced in a study of T cells after yellow fever vaccination. One entry per CDR3 protein, called by TCRdb with MiXCR from the 5' RACE reads. The sample shows about 13,000 distinct CDR3 sequences, approximately 4.9% of them seen only once. The sample here was PBMCs, either bulk or a sorted T-cell subset (CD4+, CD8+, memory, or dextramer-sorted; not recorded which), taken 45 days after the yellow fever booster vaccination. The receptor set was obtained from a young man who received the YFV17D yellow fever vaccine.

This clonotype has a count of ten or more. The CDR3 coding sequence is TGCAGCGTAGCCGGGACCCAGGGTGGAGGGGCCCAGTACTTC. Translated, it gives CSVAGTQGGGAQYF. The chain couples TRBV29-1 to TRBJ2-5; a possible D gene is TRBD2 (6 bases). CDR1 SQVTM and CDR2 ANQGSEA come from the germline V gene. The ends were cut back, 6 bases at V and 9 bases at J, with 23 bases in the middle. This CDR3 is 14 amino acids long.

This clonotype was detected only a few times. The V call is TRBV5-1, the J call TRBJ2-7, with 9 bases aligning to TRBD1. The V gene's germline CDR1 is SGHRS and CDR2 YFSETQ. J lost 6 bases, V lost 3 bases, and 13 bases had no gene match. The CDR3 consists of 16 residues. The CDR3 DNA sequence: TGCGCCAGCAGCTCACGGGCCCCGGGACAGGGCACCGAGCAGTACTTC. Its translation: CASSSRAPGQGTEQYF. Complete variable domain (other parts from reference TRBV5-1 and TRBJ2-7): KAGVTQTPRYLIKTRGQQVTLSCSPISGHRSVSWYQQTPGQGLQFLFEYFSETQRNKGNFPGRFSGRQFSNSRSEMNVSTLELGDSALYLCASSSRAPGQGTEQYFGPGTRLTVT.

The table lists this clonotype with many counts. In DNA, the CDR3 is TGTGCCAGCAGCTTGGAAGCGAGCGGGAGGTACAATGAGCAGTTCTTC. Translating gives CASSLEASGRYNEQFF. This chain links TRBV5-4 with TRBJ2-1, with TRBD2 matching 9 bases. This CDR3 has 16 residues. J lost 4 bases, V lost 0 bases, and 5 bases had no gene match. From germline, CDR1 is SGHNT and CDR2 YYREEE (reference sequence).

This clonotype was picked up many times. The chain links TRBV12-3 or TRBV12-4 to TRBJ2-4; 7 bases agree with TRBD1. The junction had 8 bases not matched to a gene; V was cut back by 5 bases and J by 1 base. The CDR3 totals 16 residues. The DNA for the CDR3 is TGTGCCAGCAGTCCGTGGACAGGCTGGGCCAAAAACATTCAGTACTTC. Its protein product is CASSPWTGWAKNIQYF.

This clonotype was seen repeatedly, ten times or more. The rearrangement joins TRBV5-1 to TRBJ2-7; D is possibly TRBD1 (5 bases). The CDR3 is made up of 16 amino acids. Between the trimmed V and J ends, which lost 1 base and 3 bases, there was a span of 17 bases. Germline assignment: CDR1 SGHRS and CDR2 YFSETQ. The CDR3: CASSLTTAVGLYEQYF. The CDR3 DNA reads as TGCGCCAGCAGCTTGACGACAGCCGTCGGGCTCTACGAGCAGTACTTC.

Many counts were recorded for this clonotype. The chain couples TRBV6-5 to TRBJ2-1, with D hard to call. CDR3 size: 11 residues. Germline lookup yields CDR1 MNHEY and CDR2 SVGAGI. V shed 6 bases and J shed 9 bases, with 9 bases lying between them. CDR3 protein: CASRDLGEQFF. CDR3 nucleotides: TGTGCCAGCAGGGACCTTGGTGAGCAGTTCTTC.

This clonotype showed up many times. This chain joins TRBV19 and TRBJ2-3, with 12 bases aligning to TRBD2. Per the germline V gene, CDR1 is LNHDA and CDR2 is SQIVND (reference sequence). The junction had 9 bases not matched to a gene; V was cut back by 5 bases and J by 6 bases. The CDR3 contains 16 residues. The CDR3 coding sequence is TGTGCCAGTAGTCATCTAGCGGGAGGGAGATTCGATACGCAGTATTTT. Protein product: CASSHLAGGRFDTQYF.

This clonotype was observed many times. This chain joins TRBV20-1 and TRBJ2-7; 9 bases agree with TRBD1. Germline lookup yields CDR1 DFQATT and CDR2 SNEGSKA (reference sequence). CDR3 size: 14 residues. V dropped 7 bases and J dropped 6; count of bases not matched to a gene: 13. CDR3 residues: CSGDRGTGFVEQYF. CDR3 nucleotides: TGCAGTGGGGACCGGGGGACAGGGTTCGTCGAGCAGTACTTC.

This clonotype has ten or more counts. The CDR3 sequence: CASSTGLAESFLYNEQFF. CDR3 nucleotides: TGTGCCAGCAGCACGGGACTAGCGGAGAGTTTTCTCTACAATGAGCAGTTCTTC. The chain combines TRBV5-6 with TRBJ2-1, with 11 bases aligning to TRBD2. V was pared by 4 bases and J by 3 bases, with 12 bases of the junction left unmatched. CDR1 is SGHDT and CDR2 is YYEEEE in the germline V gene. The CDR3 sequence is 18 residues long.

This clonotype came up many times. V gene TRBV7-2 combines with J gene TRBJ1-2, with D hard to call. This CDR3 region has 14 residues. V was cut by 1 base and J by 4 bases, with 10 bases left in between. The V gene's germline CDR1 is SGHTA and CDR2 FQGNSA. CDR3: CASSLEVDVYGYTF. The CDR3 coding sequence is TGTGCCAGCAGCTTAGAGGTGGATGTCTATGGCTACACCTTC.

This clonotype has at least ten counts. The gene calls are TRBV10-3 and TRBJ2-1; the match to TRBD2 covers 8 bases. The CDR3 runs 13 residues. In germline, CDR1 is ENHRY, CDR2 SYGVKD. The junction had 9 bases not matched to a gene; V was cut back by 8 bases and J by 9 bases. CDR3 nucleotides: TGTGCCATCGAATACAGCGGGAGTCCTGAGCAGTTCTTC. As protein: CAIEYSGSPEQFF.

Notes on this clonotype: A much bigger clone sits one base away, suggesting this may be a read error. This chain joins TRBV18 and TRBJ2-6, with a weak D call TRBD1 (7 bases). Germline CDR1 reads KGHSH; CDR2 reads LQKENI. This CDR3 is 15 amino acids long. For the CDR3, the DNA is TGTACCAGCTCAGGGGGGATCTCTGGGGCCAACGTCCTGACTTTC. Its protein is CTSSGGISGANVLTF.

This clonotype was observed many times. The chain joins TRBV20-1 to TRBJ2-1, with a weak D call TRBD2 (6 bases). Germline CDR1 reads DFQATT; CDR2 reads SNEGSKA (reference sequence). The CDR3 has 16 residues. Trimming cost V 6 bases and J 6 bases, with 24 bases left between them. CDR3 sequence: CSAPFVDREFFNEQFF. The DNA of the CDR3 is TGCAGTGCCCCCTTTGTTGATCGGGAGTTCTTCAATGAGCAGTTCTTC.

In this sample, this clonotype turned up many times. The chain uses TRBV5-6 and TRBJ2-2; TRBD1 agrees at 8 bases. The CDR3 has 16 residues. Germline V gene lookup returns CDR1 SGHDT and CDR2 YYEEEE. Trimming took 6 bases from V and 2 from J; bases not matched to a gene: 9. CDR3 in DNA: TGTGCCAGCAAGACGAAGGCAGGGGGCAACACCGGGGAGCTGTTTTTT. Translated, it gives CASKTKAGGNTGELFF.

This clonotype was seen repeatedly, ten times or more. The chain carries TRBV7-2 and TRBJ2-1; the D is unclear. The V gene's germline CDR1 is SGHTA and CDR2 FQGNSA. CDR3 size: 13 residues. Trimming removed 5 bases from V and 5 bases from J, with 10 bases in between. CDR3 nucleotide sequence: TGTGCCAGCAGCCAAAGTCGGGACAATGAGCAGTTCTTC. Protein sequence: CASSQSRDNEQFF.

The chain recombines TRBV10-1 with TRBJ2-7, with 8 bases aligning to TRBD2. Germline CDR1 and CDR2: WNHNN and SYGVQD (reference sequence). V lost 3 bases and J lost 9; bases outside the gene matches: 4. The CDR3 has 12 residues. CDR3 sequence: CASSELAGRQYF. The DNA of the CDR3 is TGCGCCAGCAGTGAATTAGCGGGGAGGCAGTACTTC.

In this sample, this clonotype turned up many times. The chain carries TRBV7-7 and TRBJ2-7; D may be TRBD2 (5 bases). CDR1 SSHAT and CDR2 FNYEAQ come from the germline V gene (reference sequence). The CDR3 length is 15 residues. Trimming pared 5 bases from V and 1 base from J, leaving 15 bases between. CDR3 DNA sequence: TGTGCCAGCAGCAGCGCCGGGGAAGAATCCTACGAGCAGTACTTC. Amino acids: CASSSAGEESYEQYF.

This clonotype was found many times. The chain recombines TRBV27 with TRBJ2-1; no clear D. Trimming took off 0 bases at V and 9 bases at J, with 9 bases between the two ends. The CDR3 runs 13 residues. CDR1 is MNHEY, CDR2 SMNVEV, per germline (reference sequence). The CDR3 DNA follows: TGTGCCAGCAGTTTATCCTTATCGGGTGAGCAGTTCTTC. This gives the protein CASSLSLSGEQFF.

The table lists this clonotype with many counts. This chain links TRBV19 with TRBJ2-6, with D unclear. Germline lookup yields CDR1 LNHDA and CDR2 SQIVND (reference sequence). The CDR3 runs 13 residues. V was cut by 6 bases and J by 2 bases, with 5 bases left in between. The CDR3 here is CASRMAGANVLTF. CDR3 sequence (DNA): TGTGCCAGTAGAATGGCTGGGGCCAACGTCCTGACTTTC.

The table lists this clonotype with many counts. The genes are TRBV5-1 and TRBJ1-4; maybe TRBD1 (5 bases). V was trimmed by 3 bases and J by 4 bases, leaving 10 bases between them. This CDR3 is built from 14 residues. Germline CDR1 and CDR2: SGHRS and YFSETQ. This CDR3 reads CASSWGLYNEKLFF. The CDR3, as DNA: TGCGCCAGCAGCTGGGGACTCTATAATGAAAAACTGTTTTTT.

Ten or more counts support this clonotype. The chain has TRBV21-1 and TRBJ2-5; the table assigns TRBD2, which was not confirmed against the DNA. TRBV21-1 is assigned pseudogene status. This CDR3 has 12 residues. CDR3 sequence reads: CASQAGQETQYF. DNA for the CDR3: TGTGCCAGCCAAGCGGGACAGGAGACCCAGTACTTC.

This clonotype was detected many times. The chain carries TRBV5-1 and TRBJ1-2; a possible D gene is TRBD1 (5 bases). CDR1 and CDR2 from the germline V gene are SGHRS and YFSETQ. V shed 0 bases and J shed 4 bases, with 19 bases lying between them. The CDR3 is 17 residues long. CDR3 amino acids: CASSLVLDTARSYGYTF. CDR3 coding DNA: TGCGCCAGCAGCTTGGTTTTGGACACGGCAAGGAGCTATGGCTACACCTTC.

This clonotype appeared many times. This chain connects TRBV2 to TRBJ1-2, with D possibly being TRBD1 (5 bases). The CDR3 consists of 13 residues. V was trimmed by 7 bases and J by 3 bases, leaving 12 bases between them. CDR1 is SNHLY, CDR2 FYNNEI, per germline. The chain's CDR3 is CASIGGGDYGYTF. The DNA of the CDR3 is TGTGCCAGCATCGGAGGAGGGGACTATGGCTACACCTTC.

This clonotype was seen repeatedly, ten times or more. The rearrangement links TRBV6-5 to TRBJ2-6, with TRBD1 as a possible D gene (5 bases). CDR1 is MNHEY and CDR2 is SVGAGI in the germline V gene. The CDR3 contains 17 residues. The germline V and J ends were trimmed by 2 bases and 3 bases, with 14 bases remaining between them. The CDR3 region has the DNA TGTGCCAGCAGTTACGGTGTGGGGCTCGTTGGGGCCAACGTCCTGACTTTC. Translating it yields CASSYGVGLVGANVLTF.

The chain joins TRBV4-3 to TRBJ2-2; D call uncertain. The ends were cut back, 6 bases at V and 0 bases at J, with 11 bases in the middle. The CDR3 is made up of 15 amino acids. Germline CDR1 reads LGHNA; CDR2 reads YSLEER. The CDR3 nucleotides read TGCGCCAGCAGAAACAGAGAAGCGAACACCGGGGAGCTGTTTTTT. Its translation is CASRNREANTGELFF.

This clonotype was counted ten times or more. The gene calls are TRBV29-1 and TRBJ2-1; 8 nucleotides align to TRBD2. The germline V gene has CDR1 SQVTM and CDR2 ANQGSEA. The CDR3 consists of 15 residues. Losses at the gene ends were 6 bases for V and 4 bases for J; bases not matched to a gene: 11. The CDR3 region is CSVETKGLVYNEQFF. Written as DNA, the CDR3 is TGCAGCGTAGAAACGAAGGGACTAGTGTACAATGAGCAGTTCTTC.

In its sample, this clonotype was seen many times. The chain combines TRBV28 with TRBJ1-2, with a tentative D call TRBD1 (5 bases). Germline V gene data show CDR1 as MDHEN and CDR2 as SYDVKM. The ends were cut back, 7 bases at V and 6 bases at J, with 15 bases in the middle. This CDR3 region has 13 residues. Written as DNA, the CDR3 is TGTGCCAGCACCCAGTTTGGGGGGGATGGCTACACCTTC. It codes for CASTQFGGDGYTF.

This clonotype has a count of ten or more. The chain carries TRBV12-3 or TRBV12-4 and TRBJ2-1, with D perhaps TRBD2 (6 bases). This CDR3 region has 17 residues. The V gene lost 5 bases and the J gene lost 7 bases, with 24 bases spanning the gap. CDR3 amino acids: CASSLRATSQVGNEQFF. The CDR3 DNA follows: TGTGCCAGCAGTCTTCGAGCAACTAGCCAAGTGGGTAATGAGCAGTTCTTC.

The chain employs TRBV4-2 and TRBJ2-2; weak D call: TRBD2 (5 bases). Trimming stripped 8 bases from V and 7 bases from J, with 14 bases between. The CDR3 length is 13 residues. CDR1 LGHNA and CDR2 YNFKEQ come from the germline V gene. The CDR3 protein is CASGPGISGELFF. CDR3 nucleotide sequence: TGTGCCAGCGGCCCCGGGATAAGCGGGGAGCTGTTTTTT.

This clonotype was counted many times. The V and J genes are TRBV4-3 and TRBJ1-3; a possible D gene is TRBD1 (6 bases). The germline V gene has CDR1 LGHNA and CDR2 YSLEER. This CDR3 is built from 14 residues. Between the trimmed V and J ends, which lost 0 bases and 5 bases, there was a span of 8 bases. In nucleotides, the CDR3 is TGCGCCAGCAGCCAAGAAGACAGGAGAAACACCATATATTTT. Translated: CASSQEDRRNTIYF.